The rows below give T cell receptor beta chains drawn from one sample of a study of T cell responses to AZD1222 COVID-19 vaccine. The assay was immunoSEQ multiplex PCR, and TCRdb's table has in-frame clones only and misses some. The table shows more than 90,000 clones, with around 89% occurring only once. The sample was peripheral blood, taken 28 days after the second AZD1222 dose. The receptor source for this set is an adult who received the AZD1222 COVID-19 vaccine. Each CDR3 is given with its conserved first and last residue. Fields, in order: D gene, clone size, J gene, V gene, CDR3 protein, CDR3 DNA. D genes are given only for firm matches. Some rows have no size entry. The others give once, few or many, or a class for an expanded clone.

D: NA
size: NA
J: TRBJ2-1
V: TRBV5-1
CDR3: CASSLQGYEQFF
DNA: TGCGCCAGCAGCTTGCAGGGTTATGAGCAGTTCTTC

D: TRBD1
size: NA
J: TRBJ1-1
V: TRBV4-1
CDR3: CASSQDPGQGGTEAFF
DNA: TGCGCCAGCAGCCAAGACCCCGGACAGGGAGGCACTGAAGCTTTCTTT

D: TRBD1
size: NA
J: TRBJ1-1
V: TRBV29-1
CDR3: CSESTGVNTEAFF
DNA: TGCAGCGAGTCGACAGGGGTGAACACTGAAGCTTTCTTT

D: TRBD1
size: NA
J: TRBJ2-7
V: TRBV7-6
CDR3: CASSLGRGRTRTYEQYF
DNA: TGTGCCAGCAGCTTAGGTAGGGGGCGAACGAGAACCTACGAGCAGTACTTC

D: NA
size: NA
J: TRBJ2-5
V: TRBV7-8
CDR3: CASSLAGFQETQYF
DNA: TGTGCCAGCAGCTTGGCGGGATTCCAAGAGACCCAGTACTTC

D: NA
size: once
J: TRBJ2-3
V: TRBV5-4
CDR3: CASSLDKPSTDTQYF
DNA: TGTGCCAGCAGCTTGGATAAACCTAGCACAGATACGCAGTATTTT

D: TRBD2
size: NA
J: TRBJ2-1
V: TRBV30
CDR3: CAWSVGLAGYEQFF
DNA: TGTGCCTGGAGTGTAGGACTAGCGGGATATGAGCAGTTCTTC

D: NA
size: once
J: TRBJ2-7
V: TRBV2
CDR3: CASSLTTPYYEQYF
DNA: TGTGCCAGCAGCCTAACGACCCCATACTACGAGCAGTACTTC

D: TRBD1
size: NA
J: TRBJ1-4
V: TRBV25-1
CDR3: CASSDPGGPNEKLFF
DNA: TGTGCCAGCAGTGACCCAGGGGGTCCTAATGAAAAACTGTTTTTT

D: TRBD2
size: NA
J: TRBJ2-7
V: TRBV10-2
CDR3: CASSRVTSGDYEQYF
DNA: TGCGCCAGCTCGAGGGTGACTAGCGGGGACTACGAGCAGTACTTC

D: TRBD2
size: NA
J: TRBJ2-7
V: TRBV11-3
CDR3: CASSPRATSGGRAHEQYF
DNA: TGTGCCAGCAGCCCCCGAGCAACTAGCGGGGGTAGGGCTCACGAGCAGTACTTC

D: TRBD2
size: NA
J: TRBJ2-7
V: TRBV11-3
CDR3: CASSLGLAGGYEQYF
DNA: TGTGCCAGCAGCTTGGGACTAGCGGGGGGGTACGAGCAGTACTTC

D: TRBD1
size: NA
J: TRBJ1-1
V: TRBV2
CDR3: CASRPTGSNTEAFF
DNA: TGTGCCAGCAGGCCGACAGGGTCCAACACTGAAGCTTTCTTT

D: TRBD2
size: NA
J: TRBJ2-1
V: TRBV5-6
CDR3: CATSRRGITYNEQFF
DNA: TGTGCCACCTCTAGGCGGGGGATAACCTACAATGAGCAGTTCTTC

D: NA
size: NA
J: TRBJ1-1
V: TRBV28
CDR3: CASSFNTNTEAFF
DNA: TGTGCCAGCAGTTTTAATACAAACACTGAAGCTTTCTTT

D: TRBD2
size: once
J: TRBJ2-1
V: TRBV27
CDR3: CASSSSAGENHNEQFF
DNA: TGTGCCAGCAGTTCGTCGGCGGGAGAGAATCACAATGAGCAGTTCTTC

D: TRBD1
size: NA
J: TRBJ2-7
V: TRBV11-3
CDR3: CARDRVSAYEQYF
DNA: TGTGCCAGGGACAGGGTCTCGGCTTACGAGCAGTACTTC

D: TRBD2
size: NA
J: TRBJ2-5
V: TRBV5-1
CDR3: CASSLVSGRETQYF
DNA: TGCGCCAGCAGCTTGGTGAGCGGGAGAGAGACCCAGTACTTC

D: TRBD1
size: NA
J: TRBJ1-4
V: TRBV9
CDR3: CASSAGQPNEKLFF
DNA: TGTGCCAGCAGCGCGGGACAGCCTAATGAAAAACTGTTTTTT

D: NA
size: NA
J: TRBJ2-2
V: TRBV6-4
CDR3: CASSLSWSTGELFF
DNA: TGTGCCAGCAGCTTAAGTTGGTCCACCGGGGAGCTGTTTTTT

D: NA
size: NA
J: TRBJ2-7
V: TRBV2
CDR3: CASARSYEQYF
DNA: TGTGCCAGCGCTCGAAGCTACGAGCAGTACTTC

D: NA
size: NA
J: TRBJ2-7
V: TRBV19
CDR3: CASKRDGDLAGRFRSSSYEQYF
DNA: TGTGCCAGTAAGAGGGACGGTGACTTAGCCGGGAGATTCCGTTCAAGCTCCTACGAGCAGTACTTC

D: TRBD1
size: NA
J: TRBJ1-1
V: TRBV5-8
CDR3: CASSLRGRNTEAFF
DNA: TGTGCCAGCAGCCTCAGGGGGCGGAACACTGAAGCTTTCTTT

D: TRBD1
size: NA
J: TRBJ2-1
V: TRBV7-8
CDR3: CASSPLQGAYNEQFF
DNA: TGTGCCAGCAGCCCCCTGCAGGGGGCCTACAATGAGCAGTTCTTC

D: NA
size: NA
J: TRBJ2-7
V: TRBV5-4
CDR3: CASSFAGSHEQYF
DNA: TGTGCCAGCAGCTTCGCGGGGTCCCACGAGCAGTACTTC

D: TRBD2
size: NA
J: TRBJ2-1
V: TRBV10-1
CDR3: CASGSGRTAYNEQFF
DNA: TGCGCCAGCGGGAGCGGGAGAACTGCCTACAATGAGCAGTTCTTC

D: NA
size: NA
J: TRBJ2-5
V: TRBV12-3/TRBV12-4
CDR3: CASSYPGETQYF
DNA: TGTGCCAGCAGTTACCCGGGAGAGACCCAGTACTTC

D: NA
size: NA
J: TRBJ1-2
V: TRBV11-3
CDR3: CASSKTAGLYGYTF
DNA: TGTGCCAGCAGCAAAACGGCAGGGCTATATGGCTACACCTTC

D: NA
size: NA
J: TRBJ2-1
V: TRBV28
CDR3: CASSSYPGAKGGNEQFF
DNA: TGTGCCAGCAGCTCGTACCCGGGAGCCAAAGGGGGCAATGAGCAGTTCTTC